Presented here are 5 T cell receptor beta chains from one specimen sequenced in a study of T cell responses to AZD1222 COVID-19 vaccine. Clones were read by immunoSEQ multiplex PCR, and TCRdb kept only the in-frame ones, dropping some. The sample carries 150,000 to 200,000 clones, 85% to 95% recorded once. The sample in question was peripheral blood, obtained on day 0 of AZD1222 vaccination. The receptors here all came from an adult in good health.

The chain couples TRBV5-5 to TRBJ2-5; 7 nucleotides agree with TRBD2. CDR3 length equals 15 residues. After removal of 0 bases from V and 4 bases from J, the junction contained 6 bases not matched to a gene. Looked up from germline, CDR1 is SGHKS and CDR2 is YYEKEE (reference sequence). The CDR3 DNA reads TGTGCCAGCAGCTTGGGGACTAGTAGTCGAGAGACCCAGTACTTC. Its translation: CASSLGTSSRETQYF.

DNA for the CDR3: TGTGCCAGCACCCGGGGCGACGGCTACACCTTC. It encodes CASTRGDGYTF. The chain links TRBV2 to TRBJ1-2; tentative D call: TRBD1 (5 bases). The CDR3 totals 11 residues. Trimming took off 7 bases at V and 8 bases at J, with 11 bases between the two ends. Per germline, CDR1 SNHLY and CDR2 FYNNEI.

This chain connects TRBV19 to TRBJ1-1; D is unclear. The ends were cut back, 0 bases at V and 5 bases at J, with 7 bases in the middle. Per the germline V gene, CDR1 is LNHDA and CDR2 is SQIVND (reference sequence). The CDR3 is 13 amino acids. CDR3 nucleotides: TGTGCCAGTAGTATAGATCCGTGGACTGAAGCTTTCTTT. Amino acid sequence: CASSIDPWTEAFF. Full variable domain (missing parts from reference TRBV19 and TRBJ1-1): DGGITQSPKYLFRKEGQNVTLSCEQNLNHDAMYWYRQDPGQGLRLIYYSQIVNDFQKGDIAEGYSVSREKKESFPLTVTSAQKNPTAFYLCASSIDPWTEAFFGQGTRLTVV.

This clone was seen a single time. The chain recombines TRBV24-1 with TRBJ1-1, with 7 bases matching TRBD1. The CDR3 extends over 15 amino acids. The germline V gene has CDR1 KGHDR and CDR2 SFDVKD. With V trimmed by 7 bases and J by 1 base, 8 bases remained unmatched. This CDR3 is CATRQNRDRNTEAFF. Here the CDR3 DNA reads TGTGCCACCAGACAAAACCGGGACAGGAACACTGAAGCTTTCTTT.

This clone was recorded only once. This sequence joins TRBV6-6 and TRBJ1-3, with TRBD1 identical over 7 bases. V lost 2 bases to trimming and J lost 4 bases; unmatched junction nucleotides: 2. Germline V gene data show CDR1 as MNHNY and CDR2 as SVGAGI (reference sequence). The CDR3 totals 14 residues. CDR3: CASSYDRVGNTIYF. In DNA, the CDR3 is TGTGCCAGCAGTTACGACAGGGTCGGAAACACCATATATTTT.